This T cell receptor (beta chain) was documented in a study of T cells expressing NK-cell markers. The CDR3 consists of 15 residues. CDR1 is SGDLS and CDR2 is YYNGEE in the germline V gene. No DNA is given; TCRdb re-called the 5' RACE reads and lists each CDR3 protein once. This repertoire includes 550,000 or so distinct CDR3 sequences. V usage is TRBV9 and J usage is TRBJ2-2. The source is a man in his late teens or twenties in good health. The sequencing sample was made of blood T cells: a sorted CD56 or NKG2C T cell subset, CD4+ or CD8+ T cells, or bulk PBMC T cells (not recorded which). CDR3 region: CASSVAVTETGELFF. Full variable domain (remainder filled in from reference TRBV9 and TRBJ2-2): DSGVTQTPKHLITATGQRVTLRCSPRSGDLSVYWYQQSLDQGLQFLIQYYNGEERAKGNILERFSAQQFPDLHSELNLSSLELGDSALYFCASSVAVTETGELFFGEGSRLTVL.